Following are 23 T cell receptor beta chains from one sample sequenced in a study of human T cells and chemical hapten exposure. TCRdb itself ran the RACE reads through MiXCR, one entry per CDR3 protein. The sample lists 150,000 to 200,000 distinct CDR3 sequences, more than 12% occurring once. Time point specified: patch test 1, 2 weeks after DPC sensitization. Treatment defined: therapeutic diphenylcyclopropenone sensitization with weekly scalp DPC. Sequenced material: whole blood, taken in connection with sensitization to the hapten diphenylcyclopropenone (DPC). The receptors stem from a woman aged 30 to 39 with alopecia areata. Some clones in this sample may be carry-over from other donors' samples.

The chain combines TRBV2 with TRBJ2-7, with D tentatively TRBD1 (6 bases). The CDR3 totals 12 residues. With 5 bases removed from V and 8 bases from J, the gap between germline ends came to 13 bases. The germline V gene has CDR1 SNHLY and CDR2 FYNNEI. For the CDR3, the DNA is TGTGCCAGCAGTCCGGACAGTAATCAGCAGTACTTC. Encoded protein: CASSPDSNQQYF.

V gene TRBV10-3 combines with J gene TRBJ2-4, with D unclear. This CDR3 contains 14 residues. CDR1 and CDR2 (germline): ENHRY, SYGVKD. The V end lost 0 bases, the J end lost 0 bases, and 3 bases lay between the germline ends. The CDR3 protein is CAISESVAKNIQYF. In nucleotides, the CDR3 is TGTGCCATCAGTGAGTCGGTAGCCAAAAACATTCAGTACTTC.

The chain has TRBV20-1 and TRBJ1-5; TRBD1 is a possible D gene (5 bases). The CDR3 is 12 amino acids. V gave up 2 bases and J gave up 7 bases, with 9 bases separating them. Germline loops: CDR1 DFQATT, CDR2 SNEGSKA (reference sequence). The CDR3 is CSARTTGQPQHF. CDR3 bases: TGCAGTGCTAGAACCACAGGACAGCCCCAGCATTTT.

This clonotype was observed at least ten times. This chain uses TRBV7-2 with TRBJ1-6, with a possible D match to TRBD1 (5 bases). Between the trimmed V and J ends, which lost 1 base and 8 bases, there was a span of 9 bases. This CDR3 is 14 amino acids long. Germline V gene lookup returns CDR1 SGHTA and CDR2 FQGNSA. The CDR3: CASSLGGSYSPLHF. DNA for the CDR3: TGTGCCAGCAGCTTAGGGGGCAGCTATTCACCCCTCCACTTT.

This chain connects TRBV18 to TRBJ1-1; 7 nucleotides match TRBD1. The CDR3 totals 15 residues. V was clipped by 1 base and J by 1 base; unmatched bases: 3. Germline V CDR1 and CDR2: KGHSH, LQKENI. For the CDR3, the DNA is TGTGCCAGCTCACCACAGGGGGCAGGGAACACTGAAGCTTTCTTT. Its translation: CASSPQGAGNTEAFF.

The rearrangement links TRBV4-3 to TRBJ2-1; TRBD2 is a possible D gene (5 bases). Trimming removed 1 base from V and 5 bases from J, with 12 bases in between. Germline V gives CDR1 LGHNA, CDR2 YSLEER. There are 15 residues in the CDR3. CDR3 sequence (DNA): TGCGCCAGCAGCCAAGCAATCGGACTGAACAATGAGCAGTTCTTC. Amino acid sequence: CASSQAIGLNNEQFF.

In this sample, this clonotype turned up many times. This chain connects TRBV6-2 or TRBV6-3 to TRBJ2-1; D gene unclear. CDR1 is MNHEY and CDR2 is SVGEGT in the germline V gene. The CDR3 has 14 amino acids. V lost 0 bases to trimming and J lost 7 bases, with 10 bases between them. In DNA form, the CDR3 reads TGTGCCAGCAGTTACTCGGGCGTCCGTAATGAGCAGTTCTTC. Translation: CASSYSGVRNEQFF.

The table lists this clonotype with many counts. The rearrangement links TRBV4-2 to TRBJ2-1, with a possible D match to TRBD1 (8 bases). V lost 1 base and J lost 9, with 16 bases in between. There are 15 residues in the CDR3. The germline gives CDR1 LGHNA, CDR2 YNFKEQ. The CDR3 loop is CASSQGTGRVGEQFF. The CDR3 nucleotides are TGTGCCAGCAGCCAAGGGACAGGGAGGGTTGGTGAGCAGTTCTTC.

This clonotype was seen a few times. The J gene is TRBJ2-2, the V gene TRBV28; a possible D gene is TRBD1 (6 bases). Trimming stripped 6 bases from V and 1 base from J, with 15 bases between. CDR1 is MDHEN and CDR2 is SYDVKM in the germline V gene. The CDR3 runs to 16 residues. The CDR3 is CASSLTGHQNTGELFF. As DNA, the CDR3 is TGTGCCAGCAGCCTCACGGGACACCAGAACACCGGGGAGCTGTTTTTT.

This clonotype was detected a few times. The chain uses TRBV29-1 and TRBJ2-7; TRBD1 aligns across 10 bases. Germline loops: CDR1 SQVTM, CDR2 ANQGSEA. The V segment lost 6 bases and the J segment 5 bases; nucleotides outside the gene matches: 4. This CDR3 spans 12 amino acids. The CDR3 loop is CSVGTGVHEQYF. The CDR3 DNA is TGCAGCGTCGGGACAGGGGTCCACGAGCAGTACTTC.

The gene calls are TRBV7-3 and TRBJ1-1, with TRBD1 as a possible D gene (5 bases). Germline CDR1 SGHTA, CDR2 FQGTGA. V was shortened by 4 bases and J by 4 bases, with 13 bases between the two germline ends. This CDR3 contains 14 residues. CDR3 DNA: TGTGCCAGCAGCTCCCAGCAGGGCGGCACTGAAGCTTTCTTT. Translating gives CASSSQQGGTEAFF.

This clonotype turned up a few times. J is TRBJ2-5 and V is TRBV9; the D call may be TRBD1 or TRBD2 (5 bases each). V shed 0 bases and J shed 4 bases, with 13 bases lying between them. CDR1 and CDR2 from the germline V gene are SGDLS and YYNGEE. The CDR3 has 15 residues. The CDR3 DNA sequence: TGTGCCAGCAGCGTAGCCCCGGGAACAGGAGAGACCCAGTACTTC. This sequence encodes CASSVAPGTGETQYF.

The rearrangement links TRBV5-5 to TRBJ2-1; 7 bases align to TRBD2. The CDR3 length is 14 residues. Germline CDR1 and CDR2: SGHKS and YYEKEE (reference sequence). J lost 4 bases, V lost 4 bases, and 5 bases had no gene match. Here the CDR3 reads CASSTSSGYNEQFF. The CDR3 DNA follows: TGTGCCAGCAGCACCTCTAGCGGTTACAATGAGCAGTTCTTC.

This clonotype was seen at least ten times. The chain carries TRBV5-1 and TRBJ2-4; no reliable D call. Germline loops: CDR1 SGHRS, CDR2 YFSETQ. Trimming removed 0 bases at V and 6 bases at J, with 1 base between. The CDR3 extends over 11 amino acids. Written as DNA, the CDR3 is TGCGCCAGCAGCTTGGGAAACATTCAGTACTTC. This codes for CASSLGNIQYF.

The rearrangement joins TRBV6-1 to TRBJ1-5; 7 bases are a match to TRBD1. Germline-derived CDR1 and CDR2 are MNHNS and SASEGT. The CDR3 is 16 amino acids. V shed 7 bases, J shed 6 bases, and the junction held 15 bases outside the gene matches. The CDR3 spells CASTPIVRGSFQPQHF. CDR3 coding DNA: TGTGCCAGCACCCCGATTGTCAGGGGGTCGTTTCAGCCCCAGCATTTT.

Only a few counts were recorded for this clonotype. The gene calls are TRBV5-1 and TRBJ2-7, with D perhaps matching TRBD1 (6 bases). V was cut by 7 bases and J by 2 bases, with 16 bases left in between. Per the germline V gene, CDR1 is SGHRS and CDR2 is YFSETQ. This CDR3 is built from 14 residues. The CDR3 coding sequence is TGCGCCAGCGCCGAGGGGGTCGGGACCTACGAGCAGTACTTC. It encodes CASAEGVGTYEQYF.

The gene calls are TRBV3-1 and TRBJ1-3, with 7 bases identical to TRBD1. This CDR3 is built from 14 residues. CDR1 and CDR2 (germline): LGHDT, YNNKEL (reference sequence). Losses at the gene ends were 5 bases for V and 2 bases for J; bases not matched to a gene: 3. CDR3 sequence reads: CASSFQGAGNTIYF. The CDR3 nucleotides are TGTGCCAGCAGCTTCCAGGGGGCTGGAAACACCATATATTTT.

This clonotype was seen more than once but under ten times. This chain links TRBV7-9 with TRBJ1-4; 9 bases map to TRBD1. The CDR3 is 16 residues long. After removal of 1 base from V and 8 bases from J, the junction contained 8 bases not matched to a gene. Germline V lookup: CDR1 SEHNR, CDR2 FQNEAQ (reference sequence). CDR3 DNA sequence: TGTGCCAGCAGCTTAGATGGGACAGGGAGAAGGGAAAAACTGTTTTTT. It encodes CASSLDGTGRREKLFF.

The table lists this clonotype with many counts. V usage is TRBV2 and J usage is TRBJ1-4, with TRBD1 matching 8 bases. CDR1 and CDR2 (germline): SNHLY, FYNNEI. V lost 6 bases to trimming and J lost 5 bases; unmatched junction nucleotides: 5. The CDR3 runs 14 residues. The CDR3 loop reads CASSRTGPNEKLFF. The DNA for the CDR3 is TGTGCCAGCAGCCGGACAGGGCCCAATGAAAAACTGTTTTTT.

In this sample, this clonotype turned up a few times. The chain uses TRBV20-1 and TRBJ1-6; D remains ambiguous. V was pared by 3 bases and J by 6 bases, with 12 bases between. This CDR3 comprises 14 residues. Germline values: CDR1 DFQATT, CDR2 SNEGSKA (reference sequence). The CDR3: CSASLIGSNSPLHF. The DNA of the CDR3 is TGCAGTGCTAGTCTTATAGGCTCTAATTCACCCCTCCACTTT.

This chain joins TRBV10-3 and TRBJ2-2; D is ambiguous. This CDR3 contains 14 residues. Germline values: CDR1 ENHRY, CDR2 SYGVKD. Trimming took off 3 bases at V and 5 bases at J, with 10 bases between the two ends. CDR3 sequence (DNA): TGTGCCATCAGTGAAAGGGAACAGACCGGGGAGCTGTTTTTT. As protein: CAISEREQTGELFF.

The sample holds a few counts of this clonotype. The V call is TRBV10-3, the J call TRBJ2-5, with a tentative D call TRBD1 (5 bases). There are 18 residues in the CDR3. Trimming pared 0 bases from V and 1 base from J, leaving 18 bases between. CDR1 is ENHRY and CDR2 is SYGVKD in the germline V gene. This CDR3 is CAISESSGIGLLQETQYF. Written as DNA, the CDR3 is TGTGCCATCAGTGAGTCTTCAGGGATTGGGCTTCTCCAAGAGACCCAGTACTTC.

About this clonotype itself: A read error may account for a junction end that differs from germline. The chain recombines TRBV6-6 with TRBJ1-4, with 8 bases fitting TRBD1. Germline lookup yields CDR1 MNHNY and CDR2 SVGAGI (reference sequence). This CDR3 contains 13 residues. The CDR3: CASSFQGAGKPFF. CDR3 sequence (DNA): TGTGCCAGCAGTTTCCAGGGGGCGGGAAAACCGTTTTTT.